This T cell receptor beta chain was sequenced in a study of CXCR3-negative and CXCR3-positive naive CD8 T cells. CD45RO-CCR7+CD27+CD95- marked naive CD8+ T cells. The CDR3 is made up of 14 amino acids. Per the germline V gene, CDR1 is MNHEY and CDR2 is SMNVEV (reference sequence). Through 5' RACE with UMI labels, the TRB cDNA libraries were prepared. Using the 5' RACE reads, TCRdb records one entry per CDR3 protein without DNA. The sample's table shows about 130,000 distinct CDR3 sequences. What was sequenced was naive CXCR3- CD8+ T cells from blood. Specified subset: CD45RO-CCR7+CD27+CD95- naive CD8+ T cells lacking CXCR3 (TNR3-). V is TRBV27 and J is TRBJ1-1; TCRdb's assignment of TRBD1 cannot be checked, as there is no DNA. The source is a human donor in good health. Some clones in this sample may be carry-over from other donors' samples. CDR3 loop: CASRLQGVWTEAFF.